One and the same sample provided the 23 T cell receptor beta chains below, sequenced in a study of blood T cell repertoires in COVID-19. Here immunoSEQ multiplex PCR was the method, and the copy in TCRdb shows in-frame clones only, minus some. This table holds 95,000 to 150,000 clones, approximately 70% found once. The material sequenced was peripheral blood. The receptors stem from a human donor with acute or convalescent COVID-19. The donor label of this sample is uncertain.

This chain uses TRBV19 with TRBJ1-5, with D possibly TRBD1 on 6 matching bases. The germline gives CDR1 LNHDA, CDR2 SQIVND (reference sequence). The CDR3 is made up of 14 amino acids. The CDR3 reads CATGLGGGNQPQHF. The CDR3 region has the DNA TGTGCGACGGGGTTAGGGGGTGGCAATCAGCCCCAGCATTTT.

This CDR3 reads CALTSDKTYNEQFF. The DNA of the CDR3 is TGTGCCTTAACCTCGGACAAGACTTACAATGAGCAGTTCTTC. The chain combines TRBV6-5 with TRBJ2-1; weak D call: TRBD1 (5 bases). This CDR3 spans 14 amino acids. Germline-derived CDR1 and CDR2 are MNHEY and SVGAGI. The V and J ends lost 11 bases and 4 bases respectively, with 18 bases between them.

The chain links TRBV10-3 to TRBJ1-3; D possibly corresponds to TRBD1 (5 bases). CDR3 length: 17 residues. Germline CDR1 reads ENHRY; CDR2 reads SYGVKD. Trimming left V 0 bases short and J 3 bases short, with 15 bases between. CDR3 DNA sequence: TGTGCCATCAGTGAGTCAGTCGGCAGGGAGGGTGGAAACACCATATATTTT. Translation gives CAISESVGREGGNTIYF.

This chain joins TRBV19 and TRBJ1-5; D not certain. V was clipped by 4 bases and J by 6 bases, with 10 bases between them. Germline CDR1 reads LNHDA; CDR2 reads SQIVND (reference sequence). The CDR3 runs to 13 residues. The CDR3 DNA reads as TGTGCCAGTAGTAAGACGCGGGGTCAGCCCCAGCATTTT. Translation gives CASSKTRGQPQHF. Filled out from reference TRBV19 and TRBJ1-5, the complete variable domain reads DGGITQSPKYLFRKEGQNVTLSCEQNLNHDAMYWYRQDPGQGLRLIYYSQIVNDFQKGDIAEGYSVSREKKESFPLTVTSAQKNPTAFYLCASSKTRGQPQHFGDGTRLSIL.

The chain carries TRBV24-1 and TRBJ2-3, with 12 bases that match TRBD2. The CDR3 totals 17 residues. V was clipped by 4 bases and J by 4 bases; unmatched bases: 8. Germline assignment: CDR1 KGHDR and CDR2 SFDVKD. This CDR3 reads CATSDYQTSGGPDTQYF. In nucleotides, the CDR3 is TGTGCCACCAGTGACTACCAGACTAGCGGGGGTCCAGATACGCAGTATTTT.

This sequence joins TRBV6-5 and TRBJ1-2, with 9 bases fitting TRBD1. With 2 bases clipped from V and 3 bases from J, the junction kept 1 base outside the gene matches. The CDR3 has 14 residues. The germline gives CDR1 MNHEY, CDR2 SVGAGI. Here the CDR3 DNA reads TGTGCCAGCAGTTACGGGACAGGGCACTATGGCTACACCTTC. It is translated as CASSYGTGHYGYTF.

The chain joins TRBV10-2 to TRBJ2-5; 15 bases fit TRBD2. Germline CDR1 is WSHSY and CDR2 is SAAADI. The CDR3 has 14 amino acids. V dropped 8 bases and J dropped 5; count of bases not matched to a gene: 3. The CDR3 DNA reads TGCGCCAGCGGGACTAGCGGGGGGAGGGAGACCCAGTACTTC. This codes for CASGTSGGRETQYF.

This clone is labeled as medium-sized. This chain connects TRBV3-1 (or the pseudogene TRBV3-2) to TRBJ2-7, with 10 bases aligning to TRBD1. This CDR3 has 13 amino acids. Germline-derived CDR1 and CDR2 are LGHDT and YNNKEL (reference sequence). V dropped 4 bases and J dropped 5; count of bases not matched to a gene: 2. This chain's CDR3 is CASSRDRGHEQYF. CDR3 coding DNA: TGTGCCAGCAGCCGGGACAGGGGTCACGAGCAGTACTTC.

V usage is TRBV24-1 and J usage is TRBJ2-1; 9 positions match TRBD1. Per germline, CDR1 KGHDR and CDR2 SFDVKD. The CDR3 contains 14 residues. J gave up 7 bases and V 4 bases, and 4 bases lay outside the gene matches. The CDR3 reads CATSDRGQGNEQFF. CDR3 bases: TGTGCCACCAGTGACCGGGGACAGGGAAATGAGCAGTTCTTC.

The rearrangement links TRBV4-1 to TRBJ2-7; a possible D gene is TRBD1 (6 bases). Per the germline V gene, CDR1 is MGHRA and CDR2 is YSYEKL. The CDR3 extends over 14 amino acids. V shed 1 base and J shed 3 bases, with 10 bases lying between them. CDR3 in amino acids: CASSQGAGDYEQYV. The CDR3 DNA reads as TGCGCCAGCAGCCAAGGCGCAGGGGACTACGAGCAGTACGTC.

This chain links TRBV24-1 with TRBJ2-3; 7 nucleotides align to TRBD1. The CDR3 runs 16 residues. Germline lookup yields CDR1 KGHDR and CDR2 SFDVKD. J gave up 5 bases and V 3 bases, and 10 bases lay outside the gene matches. CDR3 region: CATSDDRAGRGDTQYF. CDR3 nucleotide sequence: TGTGCCACCAGTGATGACAGGGCCGGCAGGGGAGATACGCAGTATTTT.

This clone showed up just a few times. The rearrangement links TRBV19 to TRBJ2-4; D is unclear. V lost 4 bases to trimming and J lost 0 bases, with 10 bases between them. The length of the CDR3 is 15 residues. Germline CDR1 reads LNHDA; CDR2 reads SQIVND (reference sequence). The CDR3 loop is CASSTGGVAKNIQYF. CDR3 nucleotides: TGTGCCAGTAGTACGGGTGGTGTAGCCAAAAACATTCAGTACTTC.

The V call is TRBV6-5, the J call TRBJ1-5; no clear D. Germline V lookup: CDR1 MNHEY, CDR2 SVGAGI. V lost 7 bases and J 2 bases, leaving 9 bases between the germline ends. The CDR3 length is 13 residues. CDR3 residues: CASISSGNQPQHF. The DNA of the CDR3 is TGTGCCAGCATTAGCTCGGGCAATCAGCCCCAGCATTTT.

The chain joins TRBV12-3 or TRBV12-4 to TRBJ2-3, with a weak D call TRBD1 (6 bases). Trimming pared 4 bases from V and 5 bases from J, leaving 7 bases between. This CDR3 spans 12 amino acids. The CDR3 sequence is CASSSTGDTQYF. CDR3 coding DNA: TGTGCCAGCAGTTCGACAGGAGATACGCAGTATTTT.

The V call is TRBV27, the J call TRBJ2-1, with D possibly matching TRBD1 (5 bases). The CDR3 spans 14 residues. V was pared by 5 bases and J by 7 bases, with 15 bases between. Germline CDR1 is MNHEY and CDR2 is SMNVEV (reference sequence). CDR3 bases: TGTGCCAGCAGTCTAAAAACCCCAGGGAATGAGCAGTTCTTC. Its protein is CASSLKTPGNEQFF.

J is TRBJ1-1 and V is TRBV11-2, with D perhaps matching TRBD1 (5 bases). V lost 4 bases, J lost 4 bases, and 16 bases lay in between. Germline V gene sequence: CDR1 SGHAT, CDR2 FQNNGV. The CDR3 is 15 amino acids. CDR3 sequence (DNA): TGTGCCAGCAGCTCTGGGACTTGGGGAACCACTGAAGCTTTCTTT. This encodes CASSSGTWGTTEAFF.

The chain uses TRBV5-1 and TRBJ2-7; 7 nucleotides line up with TRBD2. Trimming cost V 5 bases and J 0 bases; bases outside gene matches: 5. The CDR3 is made up of 14 amino acids. Germline assignment: CDR1 SGHRS and CDR2 YFSETQ. Written as DNA, the CDR3 is TGCGCCAGCAGGGCCGGGACTACCTCCTACGAGCAGTACTTC. Translating gives CASRAGTTSYEQYF.

This clone has a single count. CDR3 sequence (DNA): TGTGCCAGCAGTGAAGAGAGGGCAGGTCGGGTGCGTGGCTACACCTTC. This sequence encodes CASSEERAGRVRGYTF. The genes are TRBV6-1 and TRBJ1-2; D uncertain. The V and J ends lost 1 base and 7 bases respectively, with 19 bases between them. Germline CDR1 MNHNS, CDR2 SASEGT. There are 16 residues in the CDR3.

The CDR3, as DNA: TGTGCCAGCCTCCGACAGGGACCAGCTAACTATGGCTACACCTTC. This translates into CASLRQGPANYGYTF. J is TRBJ1-2 and V is TRBV28, with 7 positions matching TRBD1. This CDR3 contains 15 residues. CDR1 MDHEN and CDR2 SYDVKM come from the germline V gene. The V and J ends lost 8 bases and 0 bases, in that order; junction bases with no gene match: 9.

This chain connects TRBV9 to TRBJ1-1; D perhaps matches TRBD1 (6 bases). V was shortened by 4 bases and J by 3 bases, with 13 bases between the two germline ends. The CDR3 runs 14 residues. CDR1 SGDLS and CDR2 YYNGEE come from the germline V gene. CDR3 loop: CASSLTGRDTEAFF. For the CDR3, the DNA is TGTGCCAGCAGCTTAACAGGGCGGGACACTGAAGCTTTCTTT. The entire variable domain, with the rest obtained from reference TRBV9 and TRBJ1-1, is as follows: DSGVTQTPKHLITATGQRVTLRCSPRSGDLSVYWYQQSLDQGLQFLIQYYNGEERAKGNILERFSAQQFPDLHSELNLSSLELGDSALYFCASSLTGRDTEAFFGQGTRLTVV.

The rearrangement uses TRBV2 and TRBJ2-3; D possibly corresponds to TRBD2 (5 bases). Germline-derived CDR1 and CDR2 are SNHLY and FYNNEI. Trimming removed 4 bases from V and 1 base from J, with 15 bases in between. CDR3 length equals 16 residues. The CDR3 spells CASSGASIVRTDTQYF. The CDR3 DNA is TGTGCCAGCAGTGGCGCTAGCATTGTACGCACAGATACGCAGTATTTT.

This chain joins TRBV19 and TRBJ1-3, with 7 bases matching TRBD1. Germline V gene sequence: CDR1 LNHDA, CDR2 SQIVND (reference sequence). J was trimmed by 0 bases and V by 5 bases; bases with no gene match: 7. The CDR3 has 16 amino acids. DNA for the CDR3: TGTGCCAGTAGTCCGGGACAGCCGATCTCTGGAAACACCATATATTTT. Encoded protein: CASSPGQPISGNTIYF.

V and J are TRBV5-1 and TRBJ1-2; D is unclear. Germline lookup yields CDR1 SGHRS and CDR2 YFSETQ. V was cut by 4 bases and J by 8 bases, with 15 bases left in between. The CDR3 is 13 residues long. In DNA form, the CDR3 reads TGCGCCAGCAGCCCTGCCGGGCGGGAGGGCTACACCTTC. This gives the protein CASSPAGREGYTF. The full variable domain, with the rest looked up from reference TRBV5-1 and TRBJ1-2, is KAGVTQTPRYLIKTRGQQVTLSCSPISGHRSVSWYQQTPGQGLQFLFEYFSETQRNKGNFPGRFSGRQFSNSRSEMNVSTLELGDSALYLCASSPAGREGYTFGSGTRLTVV.